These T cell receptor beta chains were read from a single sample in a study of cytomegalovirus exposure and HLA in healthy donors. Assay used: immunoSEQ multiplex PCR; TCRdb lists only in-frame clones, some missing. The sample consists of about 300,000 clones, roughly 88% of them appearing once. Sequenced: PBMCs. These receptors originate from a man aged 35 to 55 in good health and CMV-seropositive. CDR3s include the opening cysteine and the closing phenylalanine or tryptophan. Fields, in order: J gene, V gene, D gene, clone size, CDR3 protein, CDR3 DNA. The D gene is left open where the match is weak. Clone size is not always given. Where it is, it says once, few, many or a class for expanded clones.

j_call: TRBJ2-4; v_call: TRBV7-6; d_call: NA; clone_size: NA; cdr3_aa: CASSFGPNLAKNIQYF; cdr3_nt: TGTGCCAGCAGCTTTGGGCCGAACCTAGCCAAAAACATTCAGTACTTC
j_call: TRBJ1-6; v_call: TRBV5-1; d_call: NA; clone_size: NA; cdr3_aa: CASSLSGARYNSPLHF; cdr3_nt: TGCGCCAGCAGCTTATCAGGGGCCCGTTATAATTCACCCCTCCACTTT
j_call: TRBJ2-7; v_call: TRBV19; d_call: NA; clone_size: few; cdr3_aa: CASSFEGNYEQYF; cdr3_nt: TGTGCCAGTAGTTTCGAGGGCAACTACGAGCAGTACTTC
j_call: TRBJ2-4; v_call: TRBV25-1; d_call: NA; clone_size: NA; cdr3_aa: CASRGGAKNIQYF; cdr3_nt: TGTGCCAGCCGCGGCGGGGCCAAAAACATTCAGTACTTC
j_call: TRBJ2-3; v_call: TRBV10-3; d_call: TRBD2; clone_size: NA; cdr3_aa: CAISSGLAGADTQYF; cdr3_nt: TGTGCCATCAGCTCCGGACTAGCGGGAGCAGATACGCAGTATTTT
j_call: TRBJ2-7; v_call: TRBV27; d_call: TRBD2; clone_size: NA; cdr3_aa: CASSSGTPYEQYF; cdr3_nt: TGTGCCAGCAGCAGCGGGACCCCCTACGAGCAGTACTTC
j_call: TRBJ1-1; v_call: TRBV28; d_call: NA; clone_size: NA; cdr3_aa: CASKGAGIKNTEAFF; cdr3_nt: TGTGCCAGCAAAGGAGCAGGGATCAAGAACACTGAAGCTTTCTTT
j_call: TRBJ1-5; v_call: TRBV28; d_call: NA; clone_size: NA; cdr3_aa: CASTPVGHLQPQHF; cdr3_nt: TGTGCCAGCACCCCGGTGGGACACCTTCAGCCCCAGCATTTT
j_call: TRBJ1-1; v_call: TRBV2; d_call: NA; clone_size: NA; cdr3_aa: CASGRTILNTEAFF; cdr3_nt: TGTGCCAGCGGACGGACTATTCTGAACACTGAAGCTTTCTTT
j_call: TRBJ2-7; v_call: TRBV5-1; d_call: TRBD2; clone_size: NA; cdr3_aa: CASTTLAGGYDEQYF; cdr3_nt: TGCGCCAGCACCACCTTAGCGGGAGGATATGACGAGCAGTACTTC
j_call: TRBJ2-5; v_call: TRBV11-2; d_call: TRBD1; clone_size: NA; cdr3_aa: CASSLGQGEETQYF; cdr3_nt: TGTGCCAGCAGCTTGGGACAGGGTGAAGAGACCCAGTACTTC
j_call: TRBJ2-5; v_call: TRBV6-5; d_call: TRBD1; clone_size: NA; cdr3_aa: CASSMDREETQYF; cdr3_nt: TGTGCCAGCAGTATGGACAGGGAGGAGACCCAGTACTTC
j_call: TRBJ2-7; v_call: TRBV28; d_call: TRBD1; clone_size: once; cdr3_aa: CATQGQGLSEQYF; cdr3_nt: TGTGCCACCCAGGGACAGGGTTTATCCGAGCAGTACTTC
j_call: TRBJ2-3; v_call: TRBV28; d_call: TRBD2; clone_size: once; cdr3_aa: CASSSPGTSYELDTQYF; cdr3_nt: TGTGCCAGCAGTTCCCCCGGGACTAGCTACGAGCTCGATACGCAGTATTTT
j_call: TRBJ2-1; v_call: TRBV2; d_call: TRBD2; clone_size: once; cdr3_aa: CASPPGFSGRSDEQFF; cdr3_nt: TGTGCCAGCCCACCGGGGTTTAGCGGGAGGTCCGATGAGCAGTTCTTC
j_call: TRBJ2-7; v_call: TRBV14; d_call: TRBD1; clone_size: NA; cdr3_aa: CASSLLGTGEEYEQYF; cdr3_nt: TGTGCCAGCAGCTTACTAGGGACAGGGGAAGAGTACGAGCAGTACTTC
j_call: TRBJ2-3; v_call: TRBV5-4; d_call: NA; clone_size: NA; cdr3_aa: CASSLKWPSGEQYF; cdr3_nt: TGTGCCAGCAGCTTGAAGTGGCCGTCGGGAGAGCAGTATTTT
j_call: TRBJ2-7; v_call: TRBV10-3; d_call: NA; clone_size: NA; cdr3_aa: CAISESIQFYEQYF; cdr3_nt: TGTGCCATCAGTGAGTCGATTCAGTTTTACGAGCAGTACTTC
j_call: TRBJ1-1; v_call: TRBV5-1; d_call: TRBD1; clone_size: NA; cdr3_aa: CASSIRTGLNTEAFF; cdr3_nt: TGCGCCAGCAGCATACGGACAGGGTTGAACACTGAAGCTTTCTTT
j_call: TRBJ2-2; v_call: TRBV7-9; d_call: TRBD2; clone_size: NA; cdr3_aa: CASSAGLAPTGELFF; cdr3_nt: TGTGCCAGCAGCGCGGGACTAGCGCCCACCGGGGAGCTGTTTTTT
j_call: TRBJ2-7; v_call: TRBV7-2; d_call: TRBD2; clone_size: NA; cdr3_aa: CASSLDWTSGRASGEQYF; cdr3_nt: TGTGCCAGCAGCTTAGACTGGACTAGCGGGAGGGCCTCGGGGGAGCAGTACTTC
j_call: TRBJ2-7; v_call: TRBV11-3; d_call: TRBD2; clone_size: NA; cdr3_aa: CASSPGLAGSEQYF; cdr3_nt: TGTGCCAGCAGCCCGGGACTAGCGGGATCCGAGCAGTACTTC
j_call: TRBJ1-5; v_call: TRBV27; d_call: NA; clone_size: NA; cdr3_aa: CASRDTDNQPQHF; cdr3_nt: TGTGCCAGTCGGGACACCGACAATCAGCCCCAGCATTTT
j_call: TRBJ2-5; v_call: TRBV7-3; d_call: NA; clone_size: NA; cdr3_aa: CASSLQGVQETQYF; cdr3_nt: TGTGCCAGCAGCTTACAGGGTGTACAAGAGACCCAGTACTTC
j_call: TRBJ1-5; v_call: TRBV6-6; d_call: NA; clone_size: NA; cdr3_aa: CASRTLTGSQPQHF; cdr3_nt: TGTGCCAGCAGAACCTTGACAGGTTCTCAGCCCCAGCATTTT
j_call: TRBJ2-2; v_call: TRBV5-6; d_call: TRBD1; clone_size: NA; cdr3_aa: CASSLGTGGTGELFF; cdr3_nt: TGTGCCAGCAGCTTGGGGACAGGGGGCACCGGGGAGCTGTTTTTT
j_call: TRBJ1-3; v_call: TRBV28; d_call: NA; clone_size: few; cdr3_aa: CASSEVPGPGGNTIYF; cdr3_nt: TGTGCCAGCAGTGAAGTGCCTGGACCGGGAGGAAACACCATATATTTT
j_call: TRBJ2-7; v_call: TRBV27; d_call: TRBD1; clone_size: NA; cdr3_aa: CASSLGTGGIAQYF; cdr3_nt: TGTGCCAGCAGTTTGGGGACAGGGGGGATCGCGCAGTACTTC
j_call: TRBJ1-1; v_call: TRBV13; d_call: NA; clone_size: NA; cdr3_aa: CASSPPGDLRGTEAFF; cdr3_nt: TGTGCCAGCAGCCCCCCAGGTGACCTAAGGGGCACTGAAGCTTTCTTT
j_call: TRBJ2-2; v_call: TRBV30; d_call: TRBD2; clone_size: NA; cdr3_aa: CAWSVRVGGLTGELFF; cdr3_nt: TGTGCCTGGAGTGTACGGGTGGGAGGGCTGACCGGGGAGCTGTTTTTT
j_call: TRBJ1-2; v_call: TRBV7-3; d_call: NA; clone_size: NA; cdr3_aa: CASSSVAQGSGYTF; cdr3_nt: TGTGCCAGCAGCTCCGTTGCACAGGGATCTGGCTACACCTTC
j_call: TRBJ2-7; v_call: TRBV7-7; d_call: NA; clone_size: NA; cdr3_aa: CASSLGEDSYEQYF; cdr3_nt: TGTGCTAGCAGCTTAGGGGAGGACTCCTACGAGCAGTACTTC
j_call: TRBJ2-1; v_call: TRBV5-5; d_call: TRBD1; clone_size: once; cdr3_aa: CASSSRGLTGGLDNEQFF; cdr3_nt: TGTGCCAGCAGCTCGAGGGGCCTAACAGGGGGGCTCGACAATGAGCAGTTCTTC
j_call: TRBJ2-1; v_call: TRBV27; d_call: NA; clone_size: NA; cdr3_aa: CASSLVQGDNEQFF; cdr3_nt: TGTGCCAGCAGTTTAGTCCAGGGTGACAATGAGCAGTTCTTC
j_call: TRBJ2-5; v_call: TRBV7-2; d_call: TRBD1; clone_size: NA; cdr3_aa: CASSLTGVLQETQYF; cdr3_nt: TGTGCCAGCAGCTTAACAGGGGTGCTACAAGAGACCCAGTACTTC
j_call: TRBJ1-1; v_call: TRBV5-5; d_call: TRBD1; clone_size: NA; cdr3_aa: CASSLAPQGASTEAFF; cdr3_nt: TGTGCCAGCAGCTTGGCCCCACAGGGGGCTAGCACTGAAGCTTTCTTT
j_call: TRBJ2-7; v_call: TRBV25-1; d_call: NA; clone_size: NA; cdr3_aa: CASSESKESSYEQYF; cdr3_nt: TGTGCCAGCAGTGAATCGAAAGAGAGCTCCTACGAGCAGTACTTC
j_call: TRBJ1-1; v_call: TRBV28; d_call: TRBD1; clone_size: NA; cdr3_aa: CASSLRTGAMTVNTEAFF; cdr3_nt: TGTGCCAGCAGTTTAAGGACAGGGGCGATGACCGTGAACACTGAAGCTTTCTTT
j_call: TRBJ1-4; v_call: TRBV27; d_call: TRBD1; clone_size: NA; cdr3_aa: CASSLWPGQVNEKLFF; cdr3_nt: TGTGCCAGCAGTTTATGGCCGGGACAGGTTAATGAAAAACTGTTTTTT
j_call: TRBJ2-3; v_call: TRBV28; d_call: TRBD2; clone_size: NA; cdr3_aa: CASTLNAASGLFTDTQYF; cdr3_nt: TGTGCCAGCACCCTCAACGCGGCTAGCGGCCTGTTCACAGATACGCAGTATTTT
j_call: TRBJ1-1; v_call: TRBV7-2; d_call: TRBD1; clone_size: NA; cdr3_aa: CASSERQGANTEAFF; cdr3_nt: TGTGCCAGCAGCGAGCGACAGGGGGCGAACACTGAAGCTTTCTTT
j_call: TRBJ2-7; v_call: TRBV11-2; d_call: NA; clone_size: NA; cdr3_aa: CASSFTGRDYEQYF; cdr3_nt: TGTGCCAGCAGCTTTACGGGAAGAGACTACGAGCAGTACTTC
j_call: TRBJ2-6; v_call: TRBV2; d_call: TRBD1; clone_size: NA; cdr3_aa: CASGTVSSGANVLTF; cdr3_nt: TGTGCCAGCGGGACAGTCAGCTCTGGGGCCAACGTCCTGACTTTC
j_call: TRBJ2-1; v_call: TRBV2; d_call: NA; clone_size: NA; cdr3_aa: CASSESRGAYNEQFF; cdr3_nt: TGTGCCAGCAGTGAAAGCAGGGGGGCCTACAATGAGCAGTTCTTC
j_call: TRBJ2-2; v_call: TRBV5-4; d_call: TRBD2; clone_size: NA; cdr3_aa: CASSHPGLVPGELFF; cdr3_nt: TGTGCCAGCAGCCACCCGGGACTAGTGCCCGGGGAGCTGTTTTTT
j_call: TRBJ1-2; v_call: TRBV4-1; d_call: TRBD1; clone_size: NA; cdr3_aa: CASSQDPTGNYGYTF; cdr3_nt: TGCGCCAGCAGCCAAGACCCGACAGGGAACTATGGCTACACCTTC
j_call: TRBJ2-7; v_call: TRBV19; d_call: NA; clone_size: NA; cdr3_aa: CASSYGRAASYEQYF; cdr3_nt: TGTGCCAGTAGTTACGGCAGGGCAGCCTCCTACGAGCAGTACTTC
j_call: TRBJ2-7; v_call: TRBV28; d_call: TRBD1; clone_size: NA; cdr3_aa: CASSPTGGEALKQYF; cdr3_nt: TGTGCCAGCAGTCCCACAGGGGGCGAAGCTCTCAAGCAGTACTTC
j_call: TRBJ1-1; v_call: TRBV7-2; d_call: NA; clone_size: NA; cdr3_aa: CASSSHRVQVNTEAFF; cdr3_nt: TGTGCCAGCAGCTCGCACAGGGTCCAAGTGAACACTGAAGCTTTCTTT
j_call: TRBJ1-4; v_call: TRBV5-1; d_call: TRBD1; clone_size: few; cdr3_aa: CASTPGQGYEKLFF; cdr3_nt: TGCGCCAGCACTCCGGGACAGGGATACGAAAAACTGTTTTTT
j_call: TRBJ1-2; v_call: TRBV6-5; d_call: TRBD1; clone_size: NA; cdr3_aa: CASNLRRDSLYGYTF; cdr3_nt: TGTGCCAGCAACCTACGTAGGGACAGTCTCTATGGCTACACCTTC
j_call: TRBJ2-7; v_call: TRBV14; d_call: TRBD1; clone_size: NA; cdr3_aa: CASSLRPGQGSYEQYF; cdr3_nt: TGTGCCAGCAGCCTACGTCCGGGACAGGGGTCCTACGAGCAGTACTTC
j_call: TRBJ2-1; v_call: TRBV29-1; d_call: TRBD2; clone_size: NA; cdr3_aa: CSAGSGSFGGEQFF; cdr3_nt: TGCAGCGCCGGGAGCGGGAGCTTTGGGGGTGAGCAGTTCTTC
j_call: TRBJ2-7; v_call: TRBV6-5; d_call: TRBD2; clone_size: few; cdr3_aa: CASSYKWGGEQYF; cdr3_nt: TGTGCCAGCAGTTACAAGTGGGGGGGCGAGCAGTACTTC
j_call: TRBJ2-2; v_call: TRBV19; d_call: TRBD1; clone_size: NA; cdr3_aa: CASSMDRVRSGELFF; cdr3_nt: TGTGCCAGTAGTATGGACAGGGTACGATCCGGGGAGCTGTTTTTT
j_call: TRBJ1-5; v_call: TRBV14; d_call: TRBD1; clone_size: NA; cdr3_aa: CASSQRWGTANQPQHF; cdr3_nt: TGTGCCAGCAGCCAACGCTGGGGGACAGCTAATCAGCCCCAGCATTTT
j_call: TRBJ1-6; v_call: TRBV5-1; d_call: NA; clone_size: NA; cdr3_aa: CASSFGQGNSPLHF; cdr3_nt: TGCGCCAGCAGCTTCGGCCAGGGAAATTCACCCCTCCACTTT
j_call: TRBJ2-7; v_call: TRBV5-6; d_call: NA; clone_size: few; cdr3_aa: CASSLARNSYEQYF; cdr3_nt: TGTGCCAGCAGCTTGGCCAGGAATTCCTACGAGCAGTACTTC
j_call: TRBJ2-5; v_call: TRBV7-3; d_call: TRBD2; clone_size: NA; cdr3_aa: CASRIGLAGGGEETQYF; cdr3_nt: TGTGCCAGCAGGATCGGTCTGGCGGGAGGGGGGGAAGAGACCCAGTACTTC
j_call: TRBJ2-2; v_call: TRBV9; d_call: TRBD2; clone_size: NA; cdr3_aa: CASSVIAGDTGELFF; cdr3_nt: TGTGCCAGCAGCGTAATAGCGGGAGACACCGGGGAGCTGTTTTTT